The TCR beta chain under discussion was sequenced for a study of blood T cell repertoires in COVID-19. Background on the study: PBMCs, B-cell-depleted T cells, or T cells were the source of the cDNA or gDNA that made up the material.

Clones were sequenced by immunoSEQ multiplex PCR, and TCRdb holds only the in-frame ones, with some missing. The sample holds some 130,000 clones; over 60% are singletons and the top ten take around 14%. This TCR derives from a man older than 75 with acute or convalescent COVID-19. Sample: peripheral blood.

As DNA, the CDR3 is TGCGCCAGCAGCTCGGAGGGGGGGCTAATCAATGAGCAGTTCTTC. Protein product: CASSSEGGLINEQFF. The rearrangement uses TRBV5-1 and TRBJ2-1; a possible D gene is TRBD2 (7 bases). The V end was cut by 3 bases, the J end by 6 bases, with 16 bases between. The CDR3 is 15 residues long. Germline V CDR1 and CDR2: SGHRS, YFSETQ.